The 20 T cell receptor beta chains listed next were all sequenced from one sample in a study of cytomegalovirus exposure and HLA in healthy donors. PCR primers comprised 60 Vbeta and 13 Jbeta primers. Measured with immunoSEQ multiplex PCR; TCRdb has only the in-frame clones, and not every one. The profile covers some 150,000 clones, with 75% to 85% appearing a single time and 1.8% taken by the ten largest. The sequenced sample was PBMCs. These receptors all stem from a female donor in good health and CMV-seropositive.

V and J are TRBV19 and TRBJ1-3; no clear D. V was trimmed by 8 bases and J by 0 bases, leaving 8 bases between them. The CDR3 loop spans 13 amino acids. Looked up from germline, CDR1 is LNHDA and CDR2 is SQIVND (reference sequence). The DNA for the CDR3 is TGTGCCAGTCGGAGGAGCTCTGGAAACACCATATATTTT. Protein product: CASRRSSGNTIYF.

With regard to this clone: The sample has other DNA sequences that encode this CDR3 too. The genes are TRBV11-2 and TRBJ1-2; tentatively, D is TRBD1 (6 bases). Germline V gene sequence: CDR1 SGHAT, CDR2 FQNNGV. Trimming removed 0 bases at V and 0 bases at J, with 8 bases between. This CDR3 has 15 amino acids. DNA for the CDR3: TGTGCCAGCAGCTTAGAGGGGGCCTCTAACTATGGCTACACCTTC. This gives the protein CASSLEGASNYGYTF. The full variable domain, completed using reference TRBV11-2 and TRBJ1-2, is EAGVAQSPRYKIIEKRQSVAFWCNPISGHATLYWYQQILGQGPKLLIQFQNNGVVDDSQLPKDRFSAERLKGVDSTLKIQPAKLEDSAVYLCASSLEGASNYGYTFGSGTRLTVV.

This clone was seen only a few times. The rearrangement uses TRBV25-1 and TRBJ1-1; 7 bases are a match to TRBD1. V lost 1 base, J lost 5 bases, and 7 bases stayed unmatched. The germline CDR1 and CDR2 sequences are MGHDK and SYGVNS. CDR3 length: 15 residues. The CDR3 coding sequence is TGTGCCAGCAGTGAATCCTGGACAGGCGGTACTGAAGCTTTCTTT. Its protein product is CASSESWTGGTEAFF.

CDR3 bases: TGTGCCAGCAGCTTTCTGACTAGCGGGGAGCAGTACTTC. Protein: CASSFLTSGEQYF. The genes are TRBV7-9 and TRBJ2-7; 10 nucleotides agree with TRBD2. CDR1 SEHNR and CDR2 FQNEAQ come from the germline V gene (reference sequence). V lost 3 bases, J lost 7 bases, and 3 bases stayed unmatched. This CDR3 spans 13 amino acids.

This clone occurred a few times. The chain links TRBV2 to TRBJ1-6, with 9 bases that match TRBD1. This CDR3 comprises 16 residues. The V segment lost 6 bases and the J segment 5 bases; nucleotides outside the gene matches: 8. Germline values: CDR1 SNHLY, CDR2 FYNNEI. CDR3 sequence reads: CASSLTGTGNNSPLHF. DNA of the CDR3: TGTGCCAGCAGCCTTACCGGGACAGGGAATAATTCACCCCTCCACTTT.

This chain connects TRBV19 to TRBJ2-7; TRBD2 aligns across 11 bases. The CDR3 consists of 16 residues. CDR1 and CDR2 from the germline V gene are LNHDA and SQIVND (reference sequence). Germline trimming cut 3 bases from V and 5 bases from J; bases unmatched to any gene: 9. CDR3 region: CASSIPGLAEGNEQYF. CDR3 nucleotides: TGTGCCAGTAGTATCCCGGGACTAGCGGAGGGAAACGAGCAGTACTTC. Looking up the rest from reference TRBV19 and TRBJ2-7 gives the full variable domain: DGGITQSPKYLFRKEGQNVTLSCEQNLNHDAMYWYRQDPGQGLRLIYYSQIVNDFQKGDIAEGYSVSREKKESFPLTVTSAQKNPTAFYLCASSIPGLAEGNEQYFGPGTRLTVT.

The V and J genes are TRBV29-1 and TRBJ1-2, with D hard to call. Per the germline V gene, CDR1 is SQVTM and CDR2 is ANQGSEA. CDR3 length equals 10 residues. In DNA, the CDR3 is TGCAGTGTGCGGGGATATGGCTACACCTTC. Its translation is CSVRGYGYTF.

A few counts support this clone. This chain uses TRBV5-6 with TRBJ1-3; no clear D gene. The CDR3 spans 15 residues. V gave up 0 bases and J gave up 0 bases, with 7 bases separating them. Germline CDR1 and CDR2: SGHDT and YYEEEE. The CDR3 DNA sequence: TGTGCCAGCAGCTTGGTCACAGACTCTGGAAACACCATATATTTT. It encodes CASSLVTDSGNTIYF.

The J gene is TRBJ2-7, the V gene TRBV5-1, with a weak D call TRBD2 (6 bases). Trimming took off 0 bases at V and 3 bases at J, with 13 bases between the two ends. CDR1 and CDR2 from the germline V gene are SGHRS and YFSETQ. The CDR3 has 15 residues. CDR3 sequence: CASSLAGGLVYEQYF. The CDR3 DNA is TGCGCCAGCAGCTTGGCTGGGGGGTTGGTCTACGAGCAGTACTTC.

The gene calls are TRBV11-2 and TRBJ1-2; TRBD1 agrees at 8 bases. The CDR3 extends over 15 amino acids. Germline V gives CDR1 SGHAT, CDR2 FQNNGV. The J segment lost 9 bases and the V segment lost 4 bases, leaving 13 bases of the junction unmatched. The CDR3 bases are TGTGCCAGCAGCTCACATGACAGGGGATCGACTAGCTACACCTTC. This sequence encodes CASSSHDRGSTSYTF.

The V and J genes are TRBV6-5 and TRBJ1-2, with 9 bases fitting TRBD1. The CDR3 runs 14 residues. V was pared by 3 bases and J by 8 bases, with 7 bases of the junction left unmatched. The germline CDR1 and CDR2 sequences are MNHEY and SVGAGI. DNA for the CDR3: TGTGCCAGCAGTTATATACAGGGGGCGGGCGGCTACACCTTC. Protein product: CASSYIQGAGGYTF.

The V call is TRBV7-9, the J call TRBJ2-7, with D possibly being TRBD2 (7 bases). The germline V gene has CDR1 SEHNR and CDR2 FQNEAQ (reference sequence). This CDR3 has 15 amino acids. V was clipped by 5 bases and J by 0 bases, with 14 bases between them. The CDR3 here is CASSKRGGFSYEQYF. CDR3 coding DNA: TGTGCCAGCAGCAAAAGGGGGGGATTCTCCTACGAGCAGTACTTC. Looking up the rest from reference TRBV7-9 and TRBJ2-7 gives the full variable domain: DTGVSQNPRHKITKRGQNVTFRCDPISEHNRLYWYRQTLGQGPEFLTYFQNEAQLEKSRLLSDRFSAERPKGSFSTLEIQRTEQGDSAMYLCASSKRGGFSYEQYFGPGTRLTVT.

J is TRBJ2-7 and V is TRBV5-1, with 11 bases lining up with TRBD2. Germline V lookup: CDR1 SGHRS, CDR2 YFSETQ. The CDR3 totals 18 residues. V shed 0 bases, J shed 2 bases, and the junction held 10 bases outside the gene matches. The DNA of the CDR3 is TGCGCCAGCAGCTTGGAGGCGCAAGTACTAGCGGGAGCCTACGAGCAGTACTTC. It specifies CASSLEAQVLAGAYEQYF.

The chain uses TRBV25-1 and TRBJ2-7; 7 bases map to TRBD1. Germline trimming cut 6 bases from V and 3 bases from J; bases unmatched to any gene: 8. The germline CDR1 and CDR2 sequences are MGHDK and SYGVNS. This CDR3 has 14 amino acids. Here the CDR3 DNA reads TGTGCCAGCAGGAAGACAGGGACAAGCTACGAGCAGTACTTC. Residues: CASRKTGTSYEQYF.

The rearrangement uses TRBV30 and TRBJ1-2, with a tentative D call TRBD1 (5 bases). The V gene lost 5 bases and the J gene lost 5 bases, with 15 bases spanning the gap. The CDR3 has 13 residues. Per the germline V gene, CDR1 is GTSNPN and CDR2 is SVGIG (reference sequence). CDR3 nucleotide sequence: TGTGCCTGGGGGGCCCCGATGGGGTATGGCTACACCTTC. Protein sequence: CAWGAPMGYGYTF. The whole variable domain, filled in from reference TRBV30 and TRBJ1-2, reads SQTIHQWPATLVQPVGSPLSLECTVEGTSNPNLYWYRQAAGRGLQLLFYSVGIGQISSEVPQNLSASRPQDRQFILSSKKLLLSDSGFYLCAWGAPMGYGYTFGSGTRLTVV.

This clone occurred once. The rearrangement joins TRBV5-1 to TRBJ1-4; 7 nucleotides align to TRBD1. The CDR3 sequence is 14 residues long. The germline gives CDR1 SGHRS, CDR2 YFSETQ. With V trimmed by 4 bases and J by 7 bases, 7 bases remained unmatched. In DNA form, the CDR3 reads TGCGCCAGCAGCCCCGGGACAGAGGGTGAAAAACTGTTTTTT. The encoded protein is CASSPGTEGEKLFF.

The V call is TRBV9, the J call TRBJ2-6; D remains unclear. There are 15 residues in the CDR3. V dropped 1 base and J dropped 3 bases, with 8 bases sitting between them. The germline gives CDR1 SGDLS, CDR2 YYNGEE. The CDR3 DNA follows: TGTGCCAGCAGCGTATCCCAATTTGGGGCCAACGTCCTGACTTTC. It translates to CASSVSQFGANVLTF.

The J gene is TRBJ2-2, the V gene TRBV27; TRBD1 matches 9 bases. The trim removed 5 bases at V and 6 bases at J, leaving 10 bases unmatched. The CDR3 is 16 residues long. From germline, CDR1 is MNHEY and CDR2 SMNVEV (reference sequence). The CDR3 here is CASSRTQGALSGELFF. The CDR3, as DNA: TGTGCCAGCAGTAGAACACAGGGGGCGCTTTCCGGGGAGCTGTTTTTT.

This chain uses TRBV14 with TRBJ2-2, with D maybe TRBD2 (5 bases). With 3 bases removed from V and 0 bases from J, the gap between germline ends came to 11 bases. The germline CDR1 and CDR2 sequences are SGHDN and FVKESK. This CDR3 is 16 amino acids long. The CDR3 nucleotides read TGTGCCAGCAGCCATAGAGTTAGCGCGAACACCGGGGAGCTGTTTTTT. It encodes CASSHRVSANTGELFF.

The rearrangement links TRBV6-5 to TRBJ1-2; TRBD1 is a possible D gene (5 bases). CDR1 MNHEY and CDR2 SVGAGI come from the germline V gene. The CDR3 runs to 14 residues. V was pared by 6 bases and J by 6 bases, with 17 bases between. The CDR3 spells CASSYAWGDNGYTF. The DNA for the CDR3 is TGTGCCAGCAGCTACGCGTGGGGGGATAATGGCTACACCTTC.